The present T cell receptor (beta chain) was sequenced within a study of T cells in Graves' hyperthyroidism and ophthalmopathy (dated by TCRdb to between 2018 and 2020). Some background on the complete study: Peripheral blood samples were taken at initial diagnosis, before any treatment was given. Prospective prediction of ophthalmopathy was tested in an independent validation cohort consisting of 18 to 20 hyperthyroidism patients and 15 or so patients who later progressed to ophthalmopathy. The paper describes TCR Vbeta CDR3 sequencing of 135 peripheral blood samples, made up of some 42 ophthalmopathy patients, approximately 76 hyperthyroidism patients and 17 progressor patients. A discovery cohort of 95 to 100 patients, 43 with Graves' ophthalmopathy and about 58 with stable Graves' hyperthyroidism, was used to find distinguishing TCR V-J signatures. After sampling, hyperthyroidism patients received methimazole starting at 30 mg daily, and ophthalmopathy patients received high-dose intravenous methylprednisolone. The 95 to 100 discovery patients were divided at random into training and test sets in a 7:3 ratio. Thyroid tissue and blood T-cell repertoires from roughly 6 Graves' hyperthyroidism patients were also compared in the study.

General study outcomes and caveats: A 13 V-J signature model separated ophthalmopathy from stable hyperthyroidism, with approximately 87% sensitivity and 81.08% specificity in cross-validation and 80%/75% in testing. No statistical method was used to fix the sample size in advance, and group allocation was not hidden from the investigators. Blood samples also contained most of the expanded thyroid clonotypes (frequency above 0.001), which suggests that blood repertoires may reflect thyroid immune responses. In validation, progression to ophthalmopathy was predicted by the model with almost 71% sensitivity and about 72% specificity, a median of approximately 6.5 months before onset.

This clonotype was counted at least ten times. Its antigen is currently not known. No qualities accompany the bases; no much larger clone lies one base away. Amplification of TCR beta CDR3 regions was carried out from RNA transcripts. For the first round of RT-PCR on the TCR CDR3, the HTBI primer set was used together with the Qiagen OneStep RT-PCR kit. Libraries were constructed in a second round of multiplex PCR, after which size selection and purification were performed. Sequencing of the libraries was done on an Illumina HiSeq2000 using paired-end 100 bp reads. In the source study's methods: SOAPnuke was used to process the raw data, removing reads that contained adapters or uncalled bases, had a mean Phred below 15, or lacked an exact match to the constant primer or identifier. COPE v1.2.5 was used to merge the high-quality paired reads, and each unique nucleotide sequence was defined as a clonotype. MiTCR v1.1 was used to align clonotypes to the IMGT TRBV, TRBD and TRBJ reference segments. The analysis was restricted to V-J combinations with a frequency above 0.0001, which together covered 98% to 99.2% of the repertoires. A TCS score was defined as the ratio between F50 (clonal expansion) and ExV (chaos), using BLOSUM62-based TCRdist between CDR3 peptides within each V-J. Welch's t-statistics and random forest reduced approximately 520 V-J features to fewer than 15, which were used in a naive Bayes classifier (R e1071). TCRdb reprocessed the public reads (quality trimming at Q25 with fastp, clone calling with MiXCR) and kept in-frame beta chains. For every CDR3 protein sequence, its rows merge into one entry that carries the most common genes and DNA. These V and J calls rely on TCRdb rather than the paper's analysis. The sample profile shows hundreds of thousands of distinct CDR3 sequences; around 15% of them were found once. Jointly, the top ten make up roughly 10% of the sample.

Stable Graves' hyperthyroidism was defined as the absence of progression to ophthalmopathy over 18 months of follow-up. Hyperthyroidism patients were aged 18 to 65 years and newly diagnosed, with disease duration of less than 2 months. The study excluded patients with uncontrolled infections, other autoimmune diseases, pregnancy or lactation. Clinical symptoms, serum thyroxine and TRAb, thyroid ultrasound, and orbital computed tomography formed the basis for the diagnoses. Ficoll-Paque density gradient centrifugation was used to isolate PBMCs from approximately 10 ml of fresh peripheral blood. Trizol reagent was used to extract total RNA, and RNA quality was then checked on an Agilent 2100 Bioanalyzer. Material for sequencing was blood. This receptor was obtained from a woman in her late teens or twenties with Graves' hyperthyroidism.

The CDR3 here reads CAWSGTANTEAFF. The DNA sequence is as follows: TGTGCCTGGAGTGGGACAGCGAACACTGAAGCTTTCTTT. The sequence joins TRBV30 to TRBJ1-1; the D region possibly corresponds to TRBD1 (6 bases align). At the junction V is shortened by 1 base and J by 1 base, with 7 bases in between. CDR1 GTSNPN and CDR2 SVGIG are derived from the germline V gene (reference sequence). Spanning cysteine to phenylalanine, the CDR3 consists of 13 amino acids. Only the CDR3 region is kept as DNA, spanning 39 bases read in frame from base 1.